This TCR beta chain was profiled in a study of OX40 agonist ivuxolimab in advanced cancers. Study results and caveats: At doses 0.1 to 3.0 mg/kg, CD4+ and CD8+ clones expanded.

TCRdb keeps only in-frame clones here, not all; method: immunoSEQ multiplex PCR. The sample gives 50,000 to 70,000 clones, over 75% of which show up once; approximately 15% is in the top ten. In the case of this clone: Its cognate antigen is unknown.

The germline V and J ends were trimmed by 7 bases and 5 bases, with 11 bases remaining between them. Germline V CDR1 and CDR2: MNHEY, SVGAGI. This CDR3 comprises 12 residues. The V gene is TRBV6-5, the J gene TRBJ1-2, with D perhaps TRBD1 (5 bases). The sequences come from CD4+ or CD8+ T cells sorted from blood, collected in a trial of the OX40 agonist ivuxolimab. This clonotype originated in an adult with an advanced solid tumor such as melanoma, head and neck, liver or kidney cancer. CDR3 amino acids: CASNGGGYGYTF. DNA of the CDR3: TGTGCCAGCAATGGGGGGGGGTATGGCTACACCTTC.